This T cell receptor beta chain was sequenced for a study of cytomegalovirus exposure and HLA in healthy donors. This clone was detected only once. The CDR3 covers 16 residues. Germline V gives CDR1 SGHRS, CDR2 YFSETQ. V was cut by 0 bases and J by 0 bases, with 9 bases left in between. Primers: 60 Vbeta forward and 13 Jbeta reverse. The method was immunoSEQ multiplex PCR; TCRdb's version includes in-frame clones alone and lacks a portion of them. The table includes over 250,000 clones, roughly 70% detected once. Sequencing used PBMCs. This sequence joins TRBV5-1 and TRBJ1-4, with D unresolved. The TCR comes from a female donor in good health and CMV-seronegative. The DNA of the CDR3 is TGCGCCAGCAGCTTGGGGACTGCTCCAACTAATGAAAAACTGTTTTTT. Amino acid sequence: CASSLGTAPTNEKLFF.